The rows below give T cell receptor beta chains drawn from one sample of a study of regulatory T cells in long-lasting Graves disease. TCRdb reprocessed the multiplex PCR reads with MiXCR, giving one entry per CDR3 protein. Of around 300,000 distinct CDR3 sequences listed, roughly a fifth were seen once; the top ten hold just over 55%. The material sequenced was peripheral blood mononuclear cells (PBMCs), taken when the disease was refractory, from a patient treated with antithyroid drugs. Source of these receptors: a female donor with Graves disease. Both conserved end residues are part of each CDR3. Fields, in order: J gene, clone size, V gene, D gene, CDR3 length, CDR3 DNA, CDR3 protein. A D gene is named only where the DNA matches it firmly. The size entry is marked missing in some rows and otherwise reads once, few, many or a size class.

TRBJ1-1 | few | TRBV28 | - | 16 | TGTGCCAGCAGTTTAGGTTCTGCGGGGGCGCGTTTTGAAGCTTTCTTT | CASSLGSAGARFEAFF
TRBJ2-7 | once | TRBV20-1 | TRBD1 | 14 | TGCAGTGCTATCCGGGACAGGGAGGACGACGAGCAGTACTTC | CSAIRDREDDEQYF
TRBJ2-7 | - | TRBV6-1 | - | 13 | TGTGCCAGCACCTCGGAGGGAGGCTACGAGCAGTACTTC | CASTSEGGYEQYF
TRBJ2-7 | many | TRBV28 | TRBD1 | 17 | TGTGCCAGCAGTTTCTTCACCGGGACAGGGGCATTTTACGAGCAGTACTTC | CASSFFTGTGAFYEQYF
TRBJ2-7 | - | TRBV20-1 | TRBD2 | 15 | TGCAGTGCTAGAAGTAGCGGGCTAAGCTCCTACGAGCAGTACTTC | CSARSSGLSSYEQYF
TRBJ1-1 | - | TRBV3-1 | - | 12 | TGTGCCAGCAGCCAAGGGGCTAGGGCAGCTTTCTTT | CASSQGARAAFF
TRBJ2-1 | - | TRBV6-1 | - | 13 | TGTGCCAGCAGTGAAGGGGCAGCCTACGAGCAGTTCTTC | CASSEGAAYEQFF
TRBJ1-1 | - | TRBV27 | - | 15 | TGTGCCAGCAGTTCCTCTTGGGATCTGAACACTGAAGCTTTCTTT | CASSSSWDLNTEAFF
TRBJ1-5 | few | TRBV6-1 | TRBD1 | 16 | TGTGCCAGCAGTGAAGGCGCACAGGGGCTCAATCAGCCCCAGCATTTT | CASSEGAQGLNQPQHF
TRBJ1-5 | - | TRBV28 | - | 12 | TGTGCCAGCAGGTTCGCAAGACAGCCCCAGCATTTT | CASRFARQPQHF
TRBJ2-7 | many | TRBV10-3 | TRBD2 | 15 | TGTGCCGCCAGACTGGGACTAGCGGGGGACTACGAGCAGTACTTC | CAARLGLAGDYEQYF
TRBJ2-6 | many | TRBV13 | - | 14 | TGTGCCAGCAGCCCGACAGCCGGGGCCAACGTCCTGACTTTC | CASSPTAGANVLTF
TRBJ2-7 | few | TRBV14 | - | 12 | TGTGCCTACCCGAAGGCCTCCTACGAGCAGTACTTC | CAYPKASYEQYF
TRBJ2-7 | - | TRBV6-1 | - | 13 | TGTGCCAGCAGCGAAGTATTGGGTTGGGAGCAGTACTTC | CASSEVLGWEQYF
TRBJ2-7 | many | TRBV18 | - | 15 | TGTGCCAGCTCACCACAGGCTACCCGCTCCTACGAGCAGTACTTC | CASSPQATRSYEQYF
TRBJ2-1 | few | TRBV7-3 | TRBD2 | 17 | TGTGCCAGCAGCGCCTTGACCGGGACTAGCGGGAGGAATGAGCAGTTCTTC | CASSALTGTSGRNEQFF
TRBJ2-7 | - | TRBV6-5 | - | 14 | TGTGCCAGCAGTTACGGGAAGACTTCCTACGAGCAGTACTTC | CASSYGKTSYEQYF
TRBJ2-2 | many | TRBV30 | - | 14 | TGTGCCTGGAGTCGACTAGTCGGCACCGGGGAGCTGTTTTTT | CAWSRLVGTGELFF
TRBJ2-7 | - | TRBV18 | - | 17 | TGTGCCAGCTCACCATATGACAGCCTGGCTCTAGCCGGCGAGCAGTACTTC | CASSPYDSLALAGEQYF
TRBJ2-5 | many | TRBV28 | - | 13 | TGTGCCAGCAGTCGACAGTTCCAAGAGACCCAGTACTTC | CASSRQFQETQYF
TRBJ2-7 | few | TRBV28 | TRBD1 | 15 | TGTGCCAGCAGACCTTCGGGGACAGGGGGTCGCGAGCAGTACTTC | CASRPSGTGGREQYF
TRBJ2-2 | - | TRBV28 | TRBD1 | 16 | TGTGCCAGCAGTCCCGAGGGACAGGGTGTCACCGGGGAGCTGTTTTTT | CASSPEGQGVTGELFF